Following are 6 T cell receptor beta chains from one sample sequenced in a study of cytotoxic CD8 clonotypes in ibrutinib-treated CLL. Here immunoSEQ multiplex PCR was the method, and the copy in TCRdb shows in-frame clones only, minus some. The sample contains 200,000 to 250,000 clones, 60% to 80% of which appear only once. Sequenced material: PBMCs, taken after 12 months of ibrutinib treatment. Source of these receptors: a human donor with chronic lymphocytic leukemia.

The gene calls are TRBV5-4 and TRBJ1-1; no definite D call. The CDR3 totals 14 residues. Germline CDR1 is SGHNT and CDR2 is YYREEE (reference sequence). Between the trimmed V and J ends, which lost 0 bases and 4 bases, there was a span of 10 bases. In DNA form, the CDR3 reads TGTGCCAGCAGCTTGGAGGGTAGGCTCACTGAAGCTTTCTTT. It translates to CASSLEGRLTEAFF. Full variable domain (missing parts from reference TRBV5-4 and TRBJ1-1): ETGVTQSPTHLIKTRGQQVTLRCSSQSGHNTVSWYQQALGQGPQFIFQYYREEENGRGNFPPRFSGLQFPNYSSELNVNALELDDSALYLCASSLEGRLTEAFFGQGTRLTVV.

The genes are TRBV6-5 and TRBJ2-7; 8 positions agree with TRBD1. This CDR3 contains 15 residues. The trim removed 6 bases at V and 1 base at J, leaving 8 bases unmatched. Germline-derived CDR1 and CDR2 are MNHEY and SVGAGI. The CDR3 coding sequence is TGTGCCAGCAGGGGGGGCAGGGGGCTGTCCTACGAGCAGTACTTC. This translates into CASRGGRGLSYEQYF.

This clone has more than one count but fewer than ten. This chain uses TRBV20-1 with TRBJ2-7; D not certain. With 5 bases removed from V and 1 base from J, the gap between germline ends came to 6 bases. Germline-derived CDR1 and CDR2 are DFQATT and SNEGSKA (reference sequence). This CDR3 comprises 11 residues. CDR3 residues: CSAARSYEQYF. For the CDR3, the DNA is TGCAGTGCTGCTCGTTCCTACGAGCAGTACTTC.

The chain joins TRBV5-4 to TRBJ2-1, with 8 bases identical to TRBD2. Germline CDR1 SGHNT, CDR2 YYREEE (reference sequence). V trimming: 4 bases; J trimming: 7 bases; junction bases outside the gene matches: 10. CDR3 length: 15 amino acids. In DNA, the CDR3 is TGTGCCAGCAGCCCCTCGGCGGGAGGTTCTAATGAGCAGTTCTTC. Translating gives CASSPSAGGSNEQFF.

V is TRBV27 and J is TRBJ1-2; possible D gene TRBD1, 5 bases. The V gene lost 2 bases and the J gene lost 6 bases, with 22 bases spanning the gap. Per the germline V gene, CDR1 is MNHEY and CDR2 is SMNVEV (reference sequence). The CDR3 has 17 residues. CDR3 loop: CASSLLGVQGGRNGYTF. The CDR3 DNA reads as TGTGCCAGCAGTTTACTTGGCGTCCAGGGCGGTAGGAATGGCTACACCTTC.

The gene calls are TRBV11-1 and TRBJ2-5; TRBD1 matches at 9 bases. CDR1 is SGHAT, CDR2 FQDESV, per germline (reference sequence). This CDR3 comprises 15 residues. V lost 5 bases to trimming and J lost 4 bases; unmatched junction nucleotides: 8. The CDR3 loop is CASSTTQGAGETQYF. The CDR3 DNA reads TGTGCCAGCAGCACGACACAGGGGGCAGGAGAGACCCAGTACTTC.